This note documents a single T cell receptor (beta chain) sequence. The antigen remains unidentified. TCRdb used MiXCR to reprocess the 5' RACE reads, holding one entry per CDR3 protein. Of 420,000 or so distinct CDR3 sequences listed, roughly 20% are singletons. The V gene end was trimmed by 1 base and the J gene end by 2 bases; junction bases not matched to a gene: 5. The CDR3 contains 16 residues. The germline CDR1 and CDR2 sequences are SGHRS and YFSETQ. The data are from a study of identical twins. Study-level points and caveats: Beta out-of-frame sequences showed weaker excess twin sharing.

This clonotype was obtained from a man aged 50-59 years in good health. The sample consisted of naive T cells sorted from blood. The V and J genes are TRBV5-1 and TRBJ2-5; 10 bases fit TRBD2. The CDR3 DNA follows: TGCGCCAGCAGCTTGCCCCTAGCGGGAGCACAAGAGACCCAGTACTTC. Its protein product is CASSLPLAGAQETQYF. The variable domain in full, with the rest retrieved from reference TRBV5-1 and TRBJ2-5, is KAGVTQTPRYLIKTRGQQVTLSCSPISGHRSVSWYQQTPGQGLQFLFEYFSETQRNKGNFPGRFSGRQFSNSRSEMNVSTLELGDSALYLCASSLPLAGAQETQYFGPGTRLLVL.